Following are 3 T cell receptor beta chains from one sample sequenced in a study of blood T cell repertoires in COVID-19. Measured with immunoSEQ multiplex PCR; TCRdb has only the in-frame clones, and not every one. The repertoire holds approximately 230,000 clones, with 82% as singletons. The sequencing sample was made of peripheral blood. These receptors were obtained from a woman of 80 years or more with active or convalescent COVID-19.

V gene TRBV6-5 combines with J gene TRBJ2-3, with a tentative D call TRBD1 (6 bases). The length of the CDR3 is 15 residues. Germline CDR1 MNHEY, CDR2 SVGAGI. The V end lost 6 bases, the J end lost 0 bases, and 13 bases lay between the germline ends. The CDR3 DNA reads as TGTGCCAGCAGCGTCAGGGGATTGAGCACAGATACGCAGTATTTT. Protein product: CASSVRGLSTDTQYF.

J is TRBJ2-1 and V is TRBV27, with D hard to call. Germline CDR1 MNHEY, CDR2 SMNVEV (reference sequence). Trimming took off 9 bases at V and 0 bases at J, with 12 bases between the two ends. The CDR3 loop spans 14 amino acids. CDR3 region: CASGRGSSYNEQFF. CDR3 coding DNA: TGTGCCAGTGGTCGCGGAAGCTCCTACAATGAGCAGTTCTTC.

CDR3 DNA sequence: TGTGCCAGCAGTTGGGGGCACTCCTCGGGCTATGGCTACACCTTC. Translation gives CASSWGHSSGYGYTF. The chain has TRBV5-5 and TRBJ1-2; D is possibly TRBD1 (6 bases). Germline values: CDR1 SGHKS, CDR2 YYEKEE (reference sequence). V gave up 5 bases and J gave up 4 bases, with 18 bases separating them. The CDR3 length is 15 residues.